This TCR beta chain was captured by sequencing in a study of human T cells and chemical hapten exposure. For the study at large: There were per-sample TCR yield variations, arising mainly from small pooled library volume differences. Points from the study as a whole: Each of the donors had alopecia, so their immune responses may not resemble those of healthy people.

As regards this clonotype: Its antigen is unidentified.

This CDR3 is built from 16 residues. V was clipped by 6 bases and J by 1 base; unmatched bases: 12. Germline assignment: CDR1 DFQATT and CDR2 SNEGSKA (reference sequence). TCRdb reprocessed the RACE reads with MiXCR, giving one entry per CDR3 protein. The sample lists approximately 60,000 distinct CDR3 sequences, around 11% seen once, with 3% to 4.5% in the top ten. Time point of the sample: pre-sensitization, week 0. The treatment: therapeutic diphenylcyclopropenone sensitization with weekly scalp DPC. The drawing of blood occurred before each patch test was applied. The sequence was collected from a middle-aged woman with alopecia areata. Some clones in this sample may be carry-over from other donors' samples. J is TRBJ1-5 and V is TRBV20-1; 7 bases align to TRBD1. Sequenced material: whole blood, taken in connection with sensitization to the hapten diphenylcyclopropenone (DPC). The CDR3 region is CSATAEGARSNQPQHF. Here the CDR3 DNA reads TGCAGTGCCACGGCGGAGGGGGCCAGGAGCAATCAGCCCCAGCATTTT.